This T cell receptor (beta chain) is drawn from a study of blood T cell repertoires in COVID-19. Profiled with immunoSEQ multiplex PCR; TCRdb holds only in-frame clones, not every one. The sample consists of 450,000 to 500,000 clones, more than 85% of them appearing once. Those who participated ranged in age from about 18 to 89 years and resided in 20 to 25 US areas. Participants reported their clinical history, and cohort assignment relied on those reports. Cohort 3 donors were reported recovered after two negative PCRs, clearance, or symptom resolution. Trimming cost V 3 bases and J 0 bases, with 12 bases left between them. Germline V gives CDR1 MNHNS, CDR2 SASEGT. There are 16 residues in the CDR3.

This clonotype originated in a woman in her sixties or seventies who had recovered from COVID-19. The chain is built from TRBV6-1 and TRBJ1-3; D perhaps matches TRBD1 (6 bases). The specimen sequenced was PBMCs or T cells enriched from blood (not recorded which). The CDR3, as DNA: TGTGCCAGCAGTGAGGGATACAGGGCCTCTGGAAACACCATATATTTT. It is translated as CASSEGYRASGNTIYF.